The clone carrying this T cell receptor (beta chain) was seen once. Method: immunoSEQ multiplex PCR; TCRdb's copy keeps in-frame clones and lacks some. The sample lists over 2 million clones; 85% to 95% were seen once. The data were taken from a study of shared clonotypes between healthy human individuals. This CDR3 has 16 amino acids. V lost 3 bases to trimming and J lost 2 bases, with 17 bases between them. The germline gives CDR1 MDHEN, CDR2 SYDVKM. Sequenced: naive CD4+ T cells from PBMCs. This sample's subset: CD45RA+ positively selected. This TCR was recovered from a man aged 18 to 29 in good health. Some clones in this sample may be carry-over from other donors' samples. The V gene is TRBV28, the J gene TRBJ2-7; TRBD2 might be the D (5 bases). CDR3 DNA sequence: TGTGCCAGCAGTTTCTCTCCCCGGGGTGGGACCTACGAGCAGTACTTC. This sequence encodes CASSFSPRGGTYEQYF.